Presented here are 9 T cell receptor beta chains from one specimen sequenced in a study of cytomegalovirus exposure and HLA in healthy donors. Use of 60 Vbeta and 13 Jbeta primers characterized the PCR. The table came from immunoSEQ multiplex PCR; TCRdb's copy has only in-frame clones and leaves some out. Its listing shows roughly 60,000 clones. The sample was PBMCs. Every receptor here comes from a woman aged 18 to 35 in good health and CMV-seronegative.

The chain recombines TRBV19 with TRBJ2-1; 7 positions agree with TRBD2. The junction had 4 bases not matched to a gene; V was cut back by 3 bases and J by 5 bases. The CDR3 length is 14 residues. Looked up from germline, CDR1 is LNHDA and CDR2 is SQIVND (reference sequence). CDR3 loop: CASSMTSGDNEQFF. The CDR3 DNA reads TGTGCCAGTAGTATGACCAGCGGGGACAATGAGCAGTTCTTC.

The genes are TRBV29-1 and TRBJ2-2; D is perhaps TRBD2 (7 bases). The CDR3 has 15 amino acids. Germline values: CDR1 SQVTM, CDR2 ANQGSEA. The V and J ends lost 6 bases and 6 bases respectively, with 20 bases between them. CDR3 bases: TGCAGCGTCAATTCGGGGGGCACATTTGCCGGGGAGCTGTTTTTT. It yields the protein CSVNSGGTFAGELFF.

This chain links TRBV30 with TRBJ1-5; a possible D gene is TRBD1 (5 bases). The ends were cut back, 3 bases at V and 0 bases at J, with 12 bases in the middle. From germline, CDR1 is GTSNPN and CDR2 SVGIG (reference sequence). The CDR3 runs 15 residues. The CDR3 sequence: CAWREGPNSNQPQHF. The CDR3 DNA is TGTGCCTGGAGGGAGGGGCCGAATAGCAATCAGCCCCAGCATTTT.

This chain links TRBV9 with TRBJ1-1; TRBD1 is a possible D gene (5 bases). This CDR3 is built from 15 residues. V lost 0 bases to trimming and J lost 1 base, with 10 bases between them. Germline CDR1 reads SGDLS; CDR2 reads YYNGEE. CDR3 DNA: TGTGCCAGCAGCGTAGGGGGGGTTTGGAACACTGAAGCTTTCTTT. Protein sequence: CASSVGGVWNTEAFF.

The chain recombines TRBV30 with TRBJ1-3; D is perhaps TRBD1 (5 bases). The CDR3 covers 13 residues. V lost 5 bases and J 0 bases, leaving 8 bases between the germline ends. Germline assignment: CDR1 GTSNPN and CDR2 SVGIG (reference sequence). The CDR3 spells CAWDSFSGNTIYF. CDR3 nucleotides: TGTGCCTGGGACAGCTTCTCTGGAAACACCATATATTTT.

The chain joins TRBV28 to TRBJ1-5; maybe TRBD1 (6 bases). The CDR3 loop spans 15 amino acids. CDR1 and CDR2 from the germline V gene are MDHEN and SYDVKM. V shed 1 base and J shed 7 bases, with 14 bases lying between them. The CDR3 DNA is TGTGCCAGCAGTTTATTCGGCAGGGGACTACAGCCCCAGCATTTT. It specifies CASSLFGRGLQPQHF.

The V gene is TRBV9, the J gene TRBJ1-2; unclear D gene. V lost 0 bases and J 3 bases, leaving 12 bases between the germline ends. The germline V gene has CDR1 SGDLS and CDR2 YYNGEE. CDR3 length: 15 residues. The CDR3 sequence: CASSVASGSYYGYTF. The CDR3 DNA reads as TGTGCCAGCAGCGTAGCTAGTGGTAGCTACTATGGCTACACCTTC.

The rearrangement links TRBV29-1 to TRBJ2-1; the D is unclear. The germline CDR1 and CDR2 sequences are SQVTM and ANQGSEA. Trimming stripped 1 base from V and 9 bases from J, with 10 bases between. The CDR3 loop spans 12 amino acids. This chain's CDR3 is CSVEVQVGEQFF. CDR3 bases: TGCAGCGTTGAAGTCCAGGTTGGTGAGCAGTTCTTC.

V usage is TRBV6-1 and J usage is TRBJ1-1; 9 bases map to TRBD1. The length of the CDR3 is 15 residues. Germline values: CDR1 MNHNS, CDR2 SASEGT. J gave up 6 bases and V 2 bases, and 7 bases lay outside the gene matches. This CDR3 is CASSEQTGGRAEAFF. For the CDR3, the DNA is TGTGCCAGCAGTGAACAGACAGGGGGTAGGGCTGAAGCTTTCTTT.